The source of this TCR beta chain is a study of cytomegalovirus exposure and HLA in healthy donors. As for the study in general: From around 180 million T cells, an earlier analysis saw roughly 110 million unique TCR beta sequences. Caucasian-associated ancestry cluster membership applied to about 83% of 398 genotyped donors. Overall study results and limits: Accurate prediction of HLA-A and HLA-B alleles (for most subjects) was reportedly achieved from TCR beta sequences. TCR beta V- and J-gene trimming was later associated with a missense DCLRE1C variant.

The J segment lost 6 bases and the V segment lost 0 bases, leaving 5 bases of the junction unmatched. CDR3 length equals 15 residues. CDR1 is MGHRA, CDR2 YSYEKL, per germline. 60 Vbeta and 13 Jbeta primers were used in PCR. This table comes from immunoSEQ multiplex PCR, and its TCRdb copy is limited to in-frame clones, with some not included. The table has about 160,000 clones, 84% seen once. To note about this clone: Antigen specificity is unknown.

The sequenced sample was PBMCs. This TCR was recovered from a man in his thirties or forties in good health and CMV-seronegative. The chain is built from TRBV4-1 and TRBJ1-5, with 7 bases aligning to TRBD1. CDR3 region: CASSQEGQIFQPQHF. The CDR3 DNA follows: TGCGCCAGCAGCCAAGAGGGACAGATATTTCAGCCCCAGCATTTT.